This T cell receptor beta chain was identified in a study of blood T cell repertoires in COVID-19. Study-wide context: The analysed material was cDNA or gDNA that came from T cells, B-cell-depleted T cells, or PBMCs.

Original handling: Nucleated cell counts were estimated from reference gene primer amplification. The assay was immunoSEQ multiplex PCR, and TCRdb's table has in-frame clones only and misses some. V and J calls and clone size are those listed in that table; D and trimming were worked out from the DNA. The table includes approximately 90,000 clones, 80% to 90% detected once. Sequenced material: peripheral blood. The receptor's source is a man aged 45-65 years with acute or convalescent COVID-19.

The CDR3 here is CASSPGRRKKSSYNEQFF. The CDR3 nucleotides read TGTGCCAGCAGCCCCGGTAGGAGGAAGAAGAGCTCCTACAATGAGCAGTTCTTC. The rearrangement joins TRBV28 to TRBJ2-1, with D possibly being TRBD2 (5 bases). Germline loops: CDR1 MDHEN, CDR2 SYDVKM. Trimming removed 6 bases at V and 0 bases at J, with 21 bases between. CDR3 size: 18 residues.